This T cell receptor beta chain was documented in a study of early T cells in non-severe SARS-CoV-2 infection. Study background: Sequencing of unsorted whole blood was done on bulk RNA, leaving chains unpaired.

There are a few counts of this clonotype. Antigen: not known. The study's findings and limits: Matching results from VDJdb favored anti-spike CD8 responses, leaving private and CD4 specificities undetected.

Individual cDNA molecules each received unique molecular identifiers attached to them. TCRdb re-derived calls from the 5' RACE reads in MiXCR, one entry per CDR3 protein. The data hold 25,000 to 30,000 distinct CDR3 sequences, with around 6.1% observed a single time. Specimen: whole blood, collected at baseline. The receptor was isolated from an adult who was a healthcare worker with PCR-confirmed SARS-CoV-2 infection or an uninfected control (not recorded which).

The CDR3 protein is CASSQVAGNYNEQYF. The CDR3 nucleotides are TGTGCCAGCAGCCAAGTAGCGGGGAACTACAATGAGCAGTACTTC. V and J are TRBV3-1 and TRBJ2-1; 8 positions agree with TRBD2. The DNA end lines up better with TRBJ2-7; the J call may be wrong. Germline loops: CDR1 LGHDT, CDR2 YNNKEL (reference sequence). The CDR3 loop spans 15 amino acids.